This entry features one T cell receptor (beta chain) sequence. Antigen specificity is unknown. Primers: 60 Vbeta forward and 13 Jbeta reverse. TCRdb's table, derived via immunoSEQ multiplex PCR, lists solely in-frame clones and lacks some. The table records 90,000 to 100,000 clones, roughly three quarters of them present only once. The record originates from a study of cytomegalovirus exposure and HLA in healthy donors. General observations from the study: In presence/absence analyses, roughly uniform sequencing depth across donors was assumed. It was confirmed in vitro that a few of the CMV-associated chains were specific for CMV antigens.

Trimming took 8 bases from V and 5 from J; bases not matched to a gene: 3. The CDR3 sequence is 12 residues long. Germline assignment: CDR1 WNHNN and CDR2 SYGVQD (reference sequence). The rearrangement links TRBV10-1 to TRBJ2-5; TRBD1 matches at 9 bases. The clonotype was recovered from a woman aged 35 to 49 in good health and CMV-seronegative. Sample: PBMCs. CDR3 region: CASGDRVETQYF. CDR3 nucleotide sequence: TGCGCCAGCGGGGACAGGGTTGAGACCCAGTACTTC.